A selection of T cell receptor beta chains follows, all from one sample in a study of blood T cell repertoires in COVID-19. Repertoires were generated with immunoSEQ multiplex PCR, while TCRdb's copy carries only in-frame clones and drops some. The sample yields 16,000 or so clones, 89% seen once. Sequencing used peripheral blood. The receptors derive from a man of 80 years or more with acute or convalescent COVID-19. Both conserved end residues are part of each CDR3. A D gene is named only where the DNA matches it firmly. Expanded clones are given a class, and other clones once, few, many or no size at all.

clone size	V gene	D gene	J gene	CDR3 protein	CDR3 DNA
NA	TRBV18	NA	TRBJ1-5	CASSPGLGGQPQHF	TGTGCCAGCTCCCCCGGGCTCGGGGGTCAGCCCCAGCATTTT
NA	TRBV7-9	NA	TRBJ1-2	CASSTNTGLVYGYTF	TGTGCCAGCAGCACCAACACAGGGTTGGTCTATGGCTACACCTTC
NA	TRBV6-5	TRBD2	TRBJ2-7	CASSDTSGSYEQYF	TGTGCCAGCAGCGACACTAGCGGGAGCTACGAGCAGTACTTC
once	TRBV6-5	TRBD1	TRBJ2-5	CASRETGGNQETQYF	TGTGCCAGCAGAGAGACAGGGGGCAACCAAGAGACCCAGTACTTC
NA	TRBV5-4	TRBD2	TRBJ2-1	CASSRSSGFLNEQFF	TGTGCCAGCAGCCGGTCTAGCGGTTTCCTCAATGAGCAGTTCTTC
once	TRBV18	NA	TRBJ2-3	CASSPQQTTDTQYF	TGTGCCAGCTCACCGCAACAGACCACAGATACGCAGTATTTT
NA	TRBV6-5	NA	TRBJ2-7	CASSTQGYEQYF	TGTGCCAGCAGTACTCAGGGATACGAGCAGTACTTC
NA	TRBV6-5	TRBD1	TRBJ1-5	CASSSQGPGSQPQHF	TGTGCCAGCAGTTCACAGGGGCCTGGGAGTCAGCCCCAGCATTTT
NA	TRBV12-5	NA	TRBJ2-1	CASGLDSDEQFF	TGTGCTAGTGGTTTGGATTCTGATGAGCAGTTCTTC
NA	TRBV6-2/TRBV6-3	NA	TRBJ1-1	CASSFGENTEAFF	TGTGCCAGCAGCTTCGGGGAGAACACTGAAGCTTTCTTT
NA	TRBV5-1	TRBD2	TRBJ2-1	CASSLAGGPGNEQFF	TGCGCCAGCAGCTTGGCGGGGGGGCCCGGAAATGAGCAGTTCTTC
NA	TRBV5-4	TRBD2	TRBJ2-3	CASSGLAGVADTQYF	TGTGCCAGCAGCGGACTAGCGGGAGTTGCAGATACGCAGTATTTT
NA	TRBV19	NA	TRBJ1-5	CASSGQLNQPQHF	TGTGCCAGTAGTGGACAGTTAAATCAGCCCCAGCATTTT
NA	TRBV23-1	TRBD1	TRBJ2-1	CASSEGQGVSYNEQFF	TGCGCCAGCAGCGAGGGACAGGGGGTTTCCTACAATGAGCAGTTCTTC
NA	TRBV5-5	TRBD1	TRBJ2-7	CASSIGQEAYEQYF	TGTGCCAGCAGCATTGGACAGGAAGCCTACGAGCAGTACTTC
once	TRBV19	NA	TRBJ1-1	CASSPPVSGGTEAFF	TGTGCCAGTAGTCCACCTGTTTCGGGGGGAACTGAAGCTTTCTTT
NA	TRBV5-1	TRBD2	TRBJ2-5	CASSREAFEETQYF	TGCGCCAGCAGCCGGGAGGCCTTTGAGGAGACCCAGTACTTC
NA	TRBV24-1	TRBD2	TRBJ2-1	CATSDFPSGEYNEQFF	TGTGCCACCAGTGATTTTCCCAGCGGGGAATACAATGAGCAGTTCTTC
NA	TRBV20-1	NA	TRBJ1-2	CSPRGTYGYTF	TGCAGTCCCCGGGGGACCTATGGCTACACCTTC
NA	TRBV30	NA	TRBJ1-2	CAWSVVDRTPYTF	TGTGCCTGGAGTGTTGTGGACAGAACCCCCTACACCTTC
NA	TRBV6-4	NA	TRBJ1-1	CASSAHGGNTEAFF	TGTGCCAGCAGTGCCCACGGGGGAAACACTGAAGCTTTCTTT
once	TRBV11-2	TRBD1	TRBJ1-2	CASSLATGGDFRSYGYTF	TGTGCCAGCAGCTTAGCGACAGGGGGCGATTTCCGCAGCTATGGCTACACCTTC
NA	TRBV28	NA	TRBJ1-4	CASSLGAATNEKLFF	TGTGCCAGCAGCTTGGGGGCTGCAACTAATGAAAAACTGTTTTTT
NA	TRBV12-3/TRBV12-4	TRBD1	TRBJ1-1	CASSRQGPGEAFF	TGTGCCAGCAGTAGACAGGGTCCGGGTGAAGCTTTCTTT
NA	TRBV6-5	NA	TRBJ1-1	CASSLGHMNTEAFF	TGTGCCAGCAGTCTTGGACACATGAACACTGAAGCTTTCTTT
NA	TRBV5-6	TRBD1	TRBJ1-1	CASSKRDRVTEAFF	TGTGCCAGCAGCAAACGGGACAGGGTTACTGAAGCTTTCTTT
NA	TRBV5-4	NA	TRBJ1-4	CASSLRAGPNEKLFF	TGTGCCAGCAGCTTGCGGGCAGGGCCAAATGAAAAACTGTTTTTT
NA	TRBV30	TRBD1	TRBJ1-2	CASNPGQEYGYTF	TGTGCTTCTAACCCCGGACAGGAATATGGCTACACCTTC
NA	TRBV4-1	NA	TRBJ1-5	CASSQDGNRPQHF	TGCGCCAGCAGCCAAGATGGCAACAGGCCCCAGCATTTT
NA	TRBV7-6	NA	TRBJ2-1	CASSLTGSHEQFF	TGTGCCAGCAGCTTAACGGGGAGCCATGAGCAGTTCTTC
NA	TRBV19	NA	TRBJ1-5	CASSIQVTQPQHF	TGTGCCAGTAGTATCCAGGTTACTCAGCCCCAGCATTTT
NA	TRBV12-3/TRBV12-4	NA	TRBJ1-1	CASRLRGEAFF	TGTGCCAGCAGACTCAGGGGAGAAGCTTTCTTT
NA	TRBV2	TRBD1	TRBJ1-2	CASSPQSGQGAFFYGYTF	TGTGCCAGCAGTCCACAATCGGGACAGGGGGCTTTTTTCTATGGCTACACCTTC
NA	TRBV19	NA	TRBJ2-1	CASSQGGLDEQFF	TGTGCCAGTAGTCAGGGGGGCTTGGATGAGCAGTTCTTC
NA	TRBV27	NA	TRBJ2-6	CATPRTVTNSGANVLTF	TGTGCCACCCCAAGGACAGTCACGAACTCTGGGGCCAACGTCCTGACTTTC
NA	TRBV12-3/TRBV12-4	TRBD1	TRBJ1-2	CASSPDREFGYTF	TGTGCCAGCAGTCCCGACAGGGAATTTGGCTACACCTTC
NA	TRBV3-1/TRBV3-2	TRBD1	TRBJ1-1	CASSLSPGGTEAFF	TGTGCCAGCAGCCTAAGCCCAGGGGGCACTGAAGCTTTCTTT
NA	TRBV2	TRBD1	TRBJ2-3	CASTVDRASSTDTQYF	TGTGCCAGCACTGTAGACAGGGCCTCTAGCACAGATACGCAGTATTTT